What follows are 31 T cell receptor beta chains derived from one specimen sequenced in a study of OX40 agonist ivuxolimab in advanced cancers. The table came from immunoSEQ multiplex PCR; TCRdb's copy has only in-frame clones and leaves some out. This sample carries 60,000 to 75,000 clones, around 90% of them seen once, and the ten largest clones take roughly 15%. The starting material was CD4+ or CD8+ T cells sorted from blood, obtained in a trial of the OX40 agonist ivuxolimab. The receptor source for this set is an adult with an advanced solid tumor such as melanoma, head and neck, liver or kidney cancer.

V gene TRBV13 combines with J gene TRBJ2-1; TRBD1 aligns across 10 bases. Trimming cost V 4 bases and J 5 bases; bases outside gene matches: 11. CDR1 and CDR2 from the germline V gene are PRHDT and FYEKMQ (reference sequence). This CDR3 is 17 amino acids long. The CDR3 here is CASSSHTGTGVDNEQFF. As DNA, the CDR3 is TGTGCCAGCAGCTCTCATACCGGGACAGGGGTCGACAATGAGCAGTTCTTC.

The CDR3 nucleotides are TGTGCCAGCAGCGCGGGACTAGCAGGCTACGAGCAGTACTTC. Translating gives CASSAGLAGYEQYF. V gene TRBV9 combines with J gene TRBJ2-7, with 9 bases that match TRBD2. Trimming took 3 bases from V and 3 from J; bases not matched to a gene: 4. Germline CDR1 and CDR2: SGDLS and YYNGEE. The CDR3 contains 14 residues.

The chain joins TRBV9 to TRBJ1-5, with D uncertain. The V end lost 0 bases, the J end lost 6 bases, and 7 bases lay between the germline ends. This CDR3 comprises 13 residues. Germline V gene data show CDR1 as SGDLS and CDR2 as YYNGEE. The CDR3 reads CASSVGFGQPQHF. CDR3 nucleotide sequence: TGTGCCAGCAGCGTAGGGTTCGGTCAGCCCCAGCATTTT.

This clone has more than one count but fewer than ten. V usage is TRBV10-1 and J usage is TRBJ1-1; D uncertain. Germline V gene sequence: CDR1 WNHNN, CDR2 SYGVQD (reference sequence). The CDR3 runs to 13 residues. The V end lost 3 bases, the J end lost 4 bases, and 9 bases lay between the germline ends. The CDR3 is CASSDWGTTEAFF. The CDR3 coding sequence is TGCGCCAGCAGTGACTGGGGAACCACTGAAGCTTTCTTT.

The V gene is TRBV6-5, the J gene TRBJ2-1; possibly TRBD2 for D (5 bases). The germline V and J ends were trimmed by 2 bases and 7 bases, with 12 bases remaining between them. This CDR3 contains 14 residues. Germline loops: CDR1 MNHEY, CDR2 SVGAGI. The CDR3 protein is CASSYVGEGNEQFF. For the CDR3, the DNA is TGTGCCAGCAGTTACGTGGGAGAAGGGAATGAGCAGTTCTTC.

The chain links TRBV10-3 to TRBJ1-5; D is undetermined. This CDR3 is 14 amino acids long. CDR1 is ENHRY, CDR2 SYGVKD, per germline. V lost 10 bases to trimming and J lost 3 bases, with 16 bases between them. Here the CDR3 reads CATAMGNDNQPQHF. CDR3 sequence (DNA): TGTGCCACCGCCATGGGGAATGACAATCAGCCCCAGCATTTT.

The V call is TRBV7-9, the J call TRBJ1-1; D is undetermined. The CDR3 extends over 11 amino acids. V lost 10 bases, J lost 5 bases, and 11 bases lay in between. The germline V gene encodes CDR1 SEHNR and CDR2 FQNEAQ (reference sequence). In DNA, the CDR3 is TGTGCCACCTCAGGTGGGACTGAAGCTTTCTTT. It translates to CATSGGTEAFF.

The genes are TRBV9 and TRBJ2-7; D ambiguous. Trimming removed 0 bases from V and 1 base from J, with 11 bases in between. Germline V gene sequence: CDR1 SGDLS, CDR2 YYNGEE. The CDR3 has 15 amino acids. The CDR3 DNA reads TGTGCCAGCAGCGTAGCGGCAGGCCCATCCTACGAGCAGTACTTC. Its protein is CASSVAAGPSYEQYF.

V and J are TRBV28 and TRBJ2-1, with D possibly being TRBD2 (6 bases). The germline CDR1 and CDR2 sequences are MDHEN and SYDVKM. V shed 3 bases and J shed 5 bases, with 14 bases lying between them. The CDR3 sequence is 15 residues long. CDR3 bases: TGTGCCAGCAGTTTTCTGGCGGGAACAAACAATGAGCAGTTCTTC. It encodes CASSFLAGTNNEQFF. The whole variable domain, remainder taken from reference TRBV28 and TRBJ2-1, is DVKVTQSSRYLVKRTGEKVFLECVQDMDHENMFWYRQDPGLGLRLIYFSYDVKMKEKGDIPEGYSVSREKKERFSLILESASTNQTSMYLCASSFLAGTNNEQFFGPGTRLTVL.

The chain links TRBV7-9 to TRBJ2-3; 9 bases align to TRBD1. Germline V gene lookup returns CDR1 SEHNR and CDR2 FQNEAQ (reference sequence). The CDR3 contains 17 residues. J gave up 0 bases and V 3 bases, and 7 bases lay outside the gene matches. The CDR3: CASSLGGTGLSTDTQYF. The CDR3 DNA sequence: TGTGCCAGCAGCTTGGGGGGGACAGGGTTGAGCACAGATACGCAGTATTTT.

The genes are TRBV7-9 and TRBJ2-1; 9 bases are a match to TRBD2. The CDR3 runs to 16 residues. Trimming cost V 3 bases and J 2 bases; bases outside gene matches: 5. The V gene's germline CDR1 is SEHNR and CDR2 FQNEAQ (reference sequence). The CDR3 sequence is CASSLVGGRAYNEQFF. CDR3 sequence (DNA): TGTGCCAGCAGCTTGGTCGGCGGGAGGGCCTACAATGAGCAGTTCTTC.

The chain links TRBV6-5 to TRBJ1-2; a possible D gene is TRBD1 (5 bases). V lost 2 bases and J 2 bases, leaving 9 bases between the germline ends. CDR3 length: 14 amino acids. Germline CDR1 MNHEY, CDR2 SVGAGI. The CDR3 nucleotides read TGTGCCAGCAGTTACGAGGGGTTAAACTATGGCTACACCTTC. It specifies CASSYEGLNYGYTF.

This sequence joins TRBV19 and TRBJ2-7; D possibly uses TRBD1 or TRBD2 (5 bases each). The CDR3 covers 13 residues. V was clipped by 5 bases and J by 3 bases, with 11 bases between them. Germline CDR1 LNHDA, CDR2 SQIVND (reference sequence). This chain's CDR3 is CASSWQGDYEQYF. The DNA for the CDR3 is TGTGCCAGTAGTTGGCAGGGAGACTACGAGCAGTACTTC. Combining the CDR3 with reference TRBV19 and TRBJ2-7 gives the whole variable domain DGGITQSPKYLFRKEGQNVTLSCEQNLNHDAMYWYRQDPGQGLRLIYYSQIVNDFQKGDIAEGYSVSREKKESFPLTVTSAQKNPTAFYLCASSWQGDYEQYFGPGTRLTVT.

The chain joins TRBV25-1 to TRBJ1-5, with D perhaps matching TRBD1 (5 bases). The CDR3 consists of 14 residues. Germline CDR1 reads MGHDK; CDR2 reads SYGVNS. V dropped 4 bases and J dropped 9 bases, with 16 bases sitting between them. The CDR3, as DNA: TGTGCCAGCAGTGCAGGGACCCTGCTACGGCCCCAGCATTTT. It translates to CASSAGTLLRPQHF.

This clone was seen a few times. This rearrangement joins TRBV7-3 to TRBJ2-1, with 9 bases matching TRBD2. CDR1 is SGHTA, CDR2 FQGTGA, per germline. Losses at the gene ends were 6 bases for V and 4 bases for J; bases not matched to a gene: 7. This CDR3 has 15 residues. The CDR3 DNA follows: TGTGCCAGCAGTTTAGCTAGCGGGACATACAATGAGCAGTTCTTC. Translation gives CASSLASGTYNEQFF.

The V and J genes are TRBV4-1 and TRBJ2-1; D not resolved. The CDR3 totals 15 residues. Trimming took off 2 bases at V and 7 bases at J, with 15 bases between the two ends. Germline V gene sequence: CDR1 MGHRA, CDR2 YSYEKL. This chain's CDR3 is CASSQPLYMANEQFF. The CDR3 nucleotides read TGCGCCAGCAGCCAACCTCTCTATATGGCTAATGAGCAGTTCTTC.

The sample holds one count of this clone. This chain links TRBV7-9 with TRBJ2-2, with D unresolved. Germline assignment: CDR1 SEHNR and CDR2 FQNEAQ (reference sequence). The V end lost 5 bases, the J end lost 2 bases, and 6 bases lay between the germline ends. The CDR3 covers 13 residues. This chain's CDR3 is CASSAENTGELFF. CDR3 DNA: TGTGCCAGCAGCGCCGAAAACACCGGGGAGCTGTTTTTT.

The chain has TRBV5-5 and TRBJ2-2; 10 nucleotides agree with TRBD1. Trimming at V came to 3 bases and at J to 1 base, leaving 3 bases not matched to a gene. Germline lookup yields CDR1 SGHKS and CDR2 YYEKEE (reference sequence). The CDR3 runs 16 residues. The CDR3 DNA is TGTGCCAGCAGCTCCTGGGACAGGGGGAACACCGGGGAGCTGTTTTTT. It is translated as CASSSWDRGNTGELFF.

The chain uses TRBV6-1 and TRBJ2-7, with TRBD2 matching over 8 bases. The CDR3 consists of 15 residues. V trimming: 1 base; J trimming: 0 bases; junction bases outside the gene matches: 2. Germline loops: CDR1 MNHNS, CDR2 SASEGT. The CDR3 DNA reads TGTGCCAGCAGTGAAGGGGGGACTAGCTCCTACGAGCAGTACTTC. Residues: CASSEGGTSSYEQYF.

This chain connects TRBV4-3 to TRBJ2-7, with D unclear. Germline lookup yields CDR1 LGHNA and CDR2 YSLEER. The V end lost 0 bases, the J end lost 2 bases, and 5 bases lay between the germline ends. The length of the CDR3 is 13 residues. The CDR3 sequence is CASSQETAYEQYF. The CDR3 DNA reads TGCGCCAGCAGCCAAGAAACAGCCTACGAGCAGTACTTC.

The rearrangement joins TRBV11-2 to TRBJ2-7; no clear D. This CDR3 spans 15 amino acids. CDR1 and CDR2 from the germline V gene are SGHAT and FQNNGV. V lost 7 bases to trimming and J lost 2 bases, with 18 bases between them. CDR3 sequence reads: CASTIGSAPTYEQYF. In DNA form, the CDR3 reads TGTGCCAGCACCATTGGATCGGCGCCCACCTACGAGCAGTACTTC.

This clone is a singleton in its sample. Here the CDR3 reads CASSLGQGAFYEQYF. Written as DNA, the CDR3 is TGTGCCAGCAGCTTAGGTCAGGGGGCCTTCTACGAGCAGTACTTC. This chain joins TRBV7-3 and TRBJ2-7; 8 nucleotides align to TRBD1. The J segment lost 3 bases and the V segment lost 2 bases, leaving 6 bases of the junction unmatched. Germline V gene data show CDR1 as SGHTA and CDR2 as FQGTGA. The CDR3 length is 15 residues.

The gene calls are TRBV7-9 and TRBJ2-1; D may be TRBD1 (6 bases). Germline V lookup: CDR1 SEHNR, CDR2 FQNEAQ (reference sequence). The CDR3 runs 14 residues. Trimming shortened V by 6 bases and J by 3 bases, and 12 bases separated the two germline ends. This CDR3 reads CASRPRQDYNEQFF. CDR3 DNA: TGTGCCAGCAGACCCCGACAGGACTACAATGAGCAGTTCTTC.

The chain links TRBV11-3 to TRBJ1-2, with D perhaps matching TRBD1 (6 bases). Germline loops: CDR1 SGHNT, CDR2 YENEEA. V lost 1 base, J lost 5 bases, and 17 bases lay in between. The CDR3 covers 16 residues. The CDR3 reads CASSLGGEQGRYGYTF. For the CDR3, the DNA is TGTGCCAGCAGCTTAGGAGGCGAACAGGGACGGTATGGCTACACCTTC.

V and J are TRBV7-9 and TRBJ2-1, with 11 bases matching TRBD2. CDR1 and CDR2 from the germline V gene are SEHNR and FQNEAQ (reference sequence). J lost 7 bases, V lost 9 bases, and 8 bases had no gene match. The CDR3 has 14 amino acids. The CDR3 sequence is CARGGTSGGNEQFF. DNA for the CDR3: TGTGCCAGAGGGGGGACTAGCGGAGGAAATGAGCAGTTCTTC.

Points on this clone: The same CDR3 can be traced to other DNA sequences in this sample. The rearrangement uses TRBV7-6 and TRBJ2-7; unclear D gene. This CDR3 has 13 amino acids. Germline CDR1 reads SGHVS; CDR2 reads FNYEAQ. The V end lost 1 base, the J end lost 3 bases, and 7 bases lay between the germline ends. The DNA of the CDR3 is TGTGCCAGCAGCTTAGGACCTAACTACGAGCAGTACTTC. Its protein is CASSLGPNYEQYF.

About this clone itself: The junction shows a germline mismatch at one end, possibly a read error. The gene calls are TRBV7-7 and TRBJ1-1; D possibly corresponds to TRBD1 (6 bases). Germline CDR1 SSHAT, CDR2 FNYEAQ (reference sequence). The CDR3 length is 13 residues. Written as DNA, the CDR3 is TGTGCTAGCAGCCCAAACCAGGGGTCTGAAGCTTTCTTT. Translated: CASSPNQGSEAFF.

V usage is TRBV7-8 and J usage is TRBJ2-5; no definite D call. This CDR3 has 15 residues. V shed 1 base and J shed 0 bases, with 9 bases lying between them. The germline CDR1 and CDR2 sequences are SGHVS and FQNEAQ. For the CDR3, the DNA is TGTGCCAGCAGCTTAGATAGGGCGTACCAAGAGACCCAGTACTTC. It is translated as CASSLDRAYQETQYF.

The chain uses TRBV19 and TRBJ2-7; 11 positions agree with TRBD1. Per the germline V gene, CDR1 is LNHDA and CDR2 is SQIVND (reference sequence). J gave up 3 bases and V 6 bases, and 4 bases lay outside the gene matches. This CDR3 is 14 amino acids long. The CDR3 DNA is TGTGCCAGTAGGCCCGGGACAGGGGGCTACGAGCAGTACTTC. It yields the protein CASRPGTGGYEQYF.

In this sample, this clone turned up a few times. The V gene is TRBV13, the J gene TRBJ2-2, with 7 bases lining up with TRBD1. There are 16 residues in the CDR3. Unmatched junction bases numbered 11, after V lost 6 bases and J lost 4 bases. The V gene's germline CDR1 is PRHDT and CDR2 FYEKMQ (reference sequence). CDR3 loop: CASSSRQGRVTGELFF. The CDR3 nucleotides are TGTGCCAGCAGTTCAAGACAGGGAAGGGTCACCGGGGAGCTGTTTTTT.

The CDR3: CASRVLGADQPQHF. DNA for the CDR3: TGTGCCAGTAGGGTTCTGGGGGCGGATCAGCCCCAGCATTTT. The chain is built from TRBV19 and TRBJ1-5; the D gene is possibly TRBD1 (6 bases). Germline V gene sequence: CDR1 LNHDA, CDR2 SQIVND (reference sequence). Trimming removed 6 bases from V and 5 bases from J, with 14 bases in between. CDR3 length equals 14 residues.